This T cell receptor (beta chain) was obtained from a study of blood T cell repertoires in COVID-19. Clones were sequenced by immunoSEQ multiplex PCR, and TCRdb holds only the in-frame ones, with some missing. The repertoire holds fewer than 250,000 clones, 70% to 90% seen once, with more than 0.75% in the top ten. A word on this clone: Sequence at one end of the junction differs from germline and may be a read error.

The CDR3 extends over 12 amino acids. Germline values: CDR1 SNHLY, CDR2 FYNNEI. The rearrangement uses TRBV2 and TRBJ2-4; a possible D gene is TRBD2 (6 bases). The source of this sequence is a man aged 40-49 years with acute or convalescent COVID-19. The sequenced material came from peripheral blood. In DNA, the CDR3 is TGTGCCAGCAGACCCAAGGCCTGGGCAGGGACTTTC. Its translation is CASRPKAWAGTF.